This entry lists 23 T cell receptor beta chains sequenced from one sample in a study of T-cell reconstitution after alpha-beta-depleted transplantation in children (dated by TCRdb to 2016 to 2017). The sample's treatment or condition, from its label and the paper: allogeneic hematopoietic cell transplantation with graft depleted of TCRalphabeta T cells and CD19 B cells. The library was made by PCR. The listed sequencing device is Illumina HiSeq 2500. To normalize quantification of the TCRbeta repertoire, the TCR libraries were built with molecular barcoding that relied on unique molecular identifiers. The public reads were reanalyzed by TCRdb: fastp trimming at Q25, MiXCR alignment, in-frame beta chains only. Entries that share a CDR3 protein sequence are merged under the most common genes and DNA. Counted in this sample were just over 950,000 distinct CDR3 sequences; around 30% of them appeared once. The ten most abundant clones make up more than 25% of the sample.

The source material was PBMCs, mostly from graft donor cells, sampled 360 days after TCRalphabeta/CD19-depleted stem cell transplant. All receptors come from a boy under two years old who had a stem cell transplant for SCID, so the T cells may come from the graft donor.

The chain combines TRBV2 with TRBJ2-4; TRBD1 might be the D (5 bases). The CDR3 loop spans 14 amino acids. Trimming removed 6 bases at V and 3 bases at J, with 12 bases between. Germline CDR1 SNHLY, CDR2 FYNNEI. The CDR3 is CASSPGLFKNIQYF. CDR3 bases: TGTGCCAGCAGCCCAGGGCTCTTCAAAAACATTCAGTACTTC. Full variable domain (rest looked up from reference TRBV2 and TRBJ2-4): EPEVTQTPSHQVTQMGQEVILRCVPISNHLYFYWYRQILGQKVEFLVSFYNNEISEKSEIFDDQFSVERPDGSNFTLKIRSTKLEDSAMYFCASSPGLFKNIQYFGAGTRLSVL.

The V gene is TRBV25-1, the J gene TRBJ1-4; 7 nucleotides agree with TRBD1. The CDR3 is made up of 16 amino acids. J was trimmed by 9 bases and V by 1 base; bases with no gene match: 11. The germline V gene has CDR1 MGHDK and CDR2 SYGVNS. The CDR3 is CASSESGGGGFKKLFF. The CDR3 bases are TGTGCCAGCAGTGAATCCGGAGGGGGCGGATTTAAAAAACTGTTTTTT.

This chain connects TRBV4-1 to TRBJ1-5; D not resolved. The CDR3 is 15 amino acids. CDR1 and CDR2 from the germline V gene are MGHRA and YSYEKL. V was shortened by 4 bases and J by 1 base, with 11 bases between the two germline ends. In nucleotides, the CDR3 is TGCGCCAGCAGCCCCCGCGTGGCGAGCAATCAGCCCCAGCATTTT. As protein: CASSPRVASNQPQHF.

This clonotype was seen a handful of times. This chain connects TRBV11-2 to TRBJ2-7, with 10 bases aligning to TRBD1. Looked up from germline, CDR1 is SGHAT and CDR2 is FQNNGV. The CDR3 loop spans 19 amino acids. V was clipped by 4 bases and J by 2 bases; unmatched bases: 17. CDR3 loop: CASSSQKTIDRGRPYEQYF. CDR3 nucleotides: TGTGCCAGCAGCTCCCAAAAAACTATAGACAGGGGGCGACCCTACGAGCAGTACTTC.

This clonotype was seen a few times. This chain uses TRBV7-8 with TRBJ2-1; D tentatively reads TRBD1 or TRBD2 (5 bases each). Germline loops: CDR1 SGHVS, CDR2 FQNEAQ. This CDR3 is 15 amino acids long. V was trimmed by 7 bases and J by 5 bases, leaving 18 bases between them. CDR3 loop: CASTPVGEQHNEQFF. The CDR3 nucleotides read TGTGCCAGCACCCCCGTAGGGGAGCAGCACAATGAGCAGTTCTTC.

The chain couples TRBV19 to TRBJ1-5; D is possibly TRBD1 (5 bases). V dropped 9 bases and J dropped 4 bases, with 19 bases sitting between them. In germline, CDR1 is LNHDA, CDR2 SQIVND (reference sequence). The CDR3 loop spans 15 amino acids. Here the CDR3 reads CASQKQTTANQPQHF. CDR3 bases: TGTGCCAGCCAAAAACAAACGACAGCGAATCAGCCCCAGCATTTT.

The table lists this clonotype with many counts. The chain carries TRBV12-3 or TRBV12-4 and TRBJ2-3; 7 positions match TRBD1. Unmatched junction bases numbered 13, after V lost 9 bases and J lost 7 bases. The CDR3 loop spans 14 amino acids. The CDR3: CASCLSQGVNTQYF. The DNA for the CDR3 is TGTGCCAGTTGCCTTTCCCAGGGGGTTAATACGCAGTATTTT.

This chain links TRBV11-2 with TRBJ1-1; D may be TRBD1 (5 bases). The V gene's germline CDR1 is SGHAT and CDR2 FQNNGV. Trimming removed 5 bases from V and 3 bases from J, with 13 bases in between. The CDR3 is 14 amino acids. In nucleotides, the CDR3 is TGTGCCAGCAGCCCGTGGGGGAGGGACACTGAAGCTTTCTTT. Translating it yields CASSPWGRDTEAFF. The whole variable domain, remainder taken from reference TRBV11-2 and TRBJ1-1, is EAGVAQSPRYKIIEKRQSVAFWCNPISGHATLYWYQQILGQGPKLLIQFQNNGVVDDSQLPKDRFSAERLKGVDSTLKIQPAKLEDSAVYLCASSPWGRDTEAFFGQGTRLTVV.

This clonotype was detected a few times. The rearrangement joins TRBV20-1 to TRBJ1-6; the D is unclear. This CDR3 is built from 10 residues. Germline V gene data show CDR1 as DFQATT and CDR2 as SNEGSKA (reference sequence). The germline V and J ends were trimmed by 3 bases and 12 bases, with 6 bases remaining between them. Here the CDR3 DNA reads TGCAGTGCTAGGTTCGGACCCCTCCACTTT. It translates to CSARFGPLHF.

This clonotype was counted between two and nine times. The chain recombines TRBV5-5 with TRBJ1-5; D is unresolved. Per germline, CDR1 SGHKS and CDR2 YYEKEE (reference sequence). The CDR3 runs 15 residues. Deletions cut 4 bases from V and 0 bases from J, with 11 bases between. This CDR3 reads CASSRVPDSNQPQHF. DNA for the CDR3: TGTGCCAGCAGCCGCGTCCCTGATAGCAATCAGCCCCAGCATTTT.

This sequence joins TRBV7-8 and TRBJ2-7; TRBD1 aligns across 8 bases. V was clipped by 5 bases and J by 5 bases; unmatched bases: 2. Germline V gives CDR1 SGHVS, CDR2 FQNEAQ. This CDR3 comprises 12 residues. CDR3 sequence reads: CASSDRGHEQYF. In DNA form, the CDR3 reads TGTGCCAGCAGCGACAGGGGTCACGAGCAGTACTTC.

This rearrangement joins TRBV24-1 to TRBJ2-1; weak D call: TRBD2 (6 bases). CDR3 length: 15 residues. The V gene lost 4 bases and the J gene lost 5 bases, with 14 bases spanning the gap. From germline, CDR1 is KGHDR and CDR2 SFDVKD. The CDR3 sequence: CATSDARRTNNEQFF. The CDR3 DNA sequence: TGTGCCACCAGTGACGCCCGGCGGACTAACAATGAGCAGTTCTTC.

J is TRBJ2-1 and V is TRBV29-1; 9 bases fit TRBD1. Germline values: CDR1 SQVTM, CDR2 ANQGSEA. The CDR3 totals 14 residues. V was clipped by 5 bases and J by 3 bases; unmatched bases: 5. The CDR3 coding sequence is TGCAGCGTTACAGGGGGCCGAGGCTACAATGAGCAGTTCTTC. The encoded protein is CSVTGGRGYNEQFF.

Many counts were recorded for this clonotype. The rearrangement links TRBV24-1 to TRBJ2-1; D is perhaps TRBD2 (5 bases). There are 13 residues in the CDR3. The ends were cut back, 7 bases at V and 10 bases at J, with 16 bases in the middle. Germline CDR1 and CDR2: KGHDR and SFDVKD. The CDR3 loop reads CATSSLAGVEQFF. The CDR3 DNA is TGTGCCACCAGCTCCCTCGCCGGGGTGGAGCAGTTCTTC.

This clonotype was counted between two and nine times. The CDR3 coding sequence is TGTGCCAGCAGTTTAACCCCCAATGCGGACAGGGGTGGAGGCTACACCTTC. Its translation is CASSLTPNADRGGGYTF. The rearrangement uses TRBV28 and TRBJ1-2; TRBD1 matches at 9 bases. The CDR3 length is 17 residues. CDR1 and CDR2 (germline): MDHEN, SYDVKM. V gave up 2 bases and J gave up 8 bases; unmatched junction bases: 15.

Details on this clonotype: A much larger clone lies one base from this, so it may be a read error. This chain links TRBV20-1 with TRBJ2-1; perhaps TRBD2 as D (7 bases). The germline V and J ends were trimmed by 7 bases and 7 bases, with 23 bases remaining between them. Germline V CDR1 and CDR2: DFQATT, SNEGSKA (reference sequence). The CDR3 contains 15 residues. CDR3 sequence: CSVIWVGGPVNEQFF. The DNA of the CDR3 is TGCAGTGTTATCTGGGTGGGGGGGCCGGTTAATGAGCAGTTCTTC.

The chain employs TRBV29-1 and TRBJ1-5, with a weak D call TRBD1 (5 bases). The CDR3 is made up of 13 amino acids. Trimming took off 4 bases at V and 9 bases at J, with 16 bases between the two ends. Per germline, CDR1 SQVTM and CDR2 ANQGSEA. CDR3 bases: TGCAGCGTTGCGCAGGGTCAGAGGTGGCCCCAGCATTTT. As protein: CSVAQGQRWPQHF.

The chain has TRBV12-3 or TRBV12-4 and TRBJ2-2; D is ambiguous. The length of the CDR3 is 14 residues. Trimming removed 1 base from V and 4 bases from J, with 7 bases in between. The CDR3 nucleotides read TGTGCCAGCAGTTTAGGGTATTTCACCGGGGAGCTGTTTTTT. Protein product: CASSLGYFTGELFF.

The CDR3 DNA reads TGTGCCAGCAGTGATCCCGTACGCCCAGATACGCAGTATTTT. Translated: CASSDPVRPDTQYF. The chain joins TRBV2 to TRBJ2-3, with D hard to call. Germline assignment: CDR1 SNHLY and CDR2 FYNNEI. This CDR3 is 14 amino acids long. V dropped 3 bases and J dropped 4 bases, with 11 bases sitting between them.

This chain links TRBV6-1 with TRBJ1-3, with D unresolved. Germline V gene data show CDR1 as MNHNS and CDR2 as SASEGT. V shed 7 bases and J shed 0 bases, with 4 bases lying between them. The CDR3 extends over 12 amino acids. The CDR3 sequence is CASTPSGNTIYF. The DNA for the CDR3 is TGTGCCAGCACCCCCTCTGGAAACACCATATATTTT.

The chain employs TRBV19 and TRBJ1-6; no definite D call. V lost 9 bases, J lost 6 bases, and 27 bases lay in between. The germline CDR1 and CDR2 sequences are LNHDA and SQIVND (reference sequence). The length of the CDR3 is 18 residues. The DNA for the CDR3 is TGTGCCAGCACCCCTGAGGACTCCAGGCTTAGTGGTAATTCACCCCTCCACTTT. This gives the protein CASTPEDSRLSGNSPLHF.

The gene calls are TRBV7-9 and TRBJ2-4; 7 bases match TRBD1. CDR1 SEHNR and CDR2 FQNEAQ come from the germline V gene (reference sequence). This CDR3 is 16 amino acids long. Germline trimming cut 1 base from V and 0 bases from J; bases unmatched to any gene: 3. The CDR3 nucleotides are TGTGCCAGCAGCTTAGGCGACAGGGTAGCCAAAAACATTCAGTACTTC. Residues: CASSLGDRVAKNIQYF.

The chain recombines TRBV20-1 with TRBJ1-1; 7 bases are shared with TRBD1. Germline V gives CDR1 DFQATT, CDR2 SNEGSKA (reference sequence). CDR3 size: 13 residues. Unmatched junction bases numbered 3, after V lost 5 bases and J lost 0 bases. CDR3 in amino acids: CSAGTALNTEAFF. The CDR3, as DNA: TGCAGTGCTGGGACAGCCTTGAACACTGAAGCTTTCTTT.